This T cell receptor (beta chain) was retrieved from a study of blood T cell repertoires in COVID-19. Original methodology: Amplification with reference gene primers provided the estimates of nucleated cell counts. Clones were read by immunoSEQ multiplex PCR, and TCRdb kept only the in-frame ones, dropping some. The DNA was the basis for D and trimming; V, J and clone size are from that table. The sample has around 160,000 clones, 80% seen once. This TCR was recovered from a man between 60 and 70 years old with active or convalescent COVID-19. Material: peripheral blood.

In nucleotides, the CDR3 is TGTGCCAGCAGGGACACACGAGGAGAGACCCAGTACTTC. Translating gives CASRDTRGETQYF. The rearrangement uses TRBV28 and TRBJ2-5, with D perhaps matching TRBD1 (5 bases). The CDR3 is made up of 13 amino acids. With 6 bases removed from V and 4 bases from J, the gap between germline ends came to 12 bases. Germline lookup yields CDR1 MDHEN and CDR2 SYDVKM.